This paragraph covers one TCR beta chain sequence. These data come from a study of T-cell reconstitution after alpha-beta-depleted transplantation in children. CDR1 is ENHRY, CDR2 SYGVKD, per germline. After removal of 4 bases from V and 4 bases from J, the junction contained 14 bases not matched to a gene. The CDR3 sequence is 17 residues long. This sample's TCRbeta library carried unique molecular identifier barcodes. TCRdb processed the PCR reads anew with MiXCR; each CDR3 protein has one entry. The sample contains over 450,000 distinct CDR3 sequences, about 11% of which appear only once. The chain couples TRBV10-3 to TRBJ2-3, with 7 bases aligning to TRBD2. Material: PBMCs, obtained before TCRalphabeta/CD19-depleted stem cell transplant. The sequence came from a child aged 2 to 10 with inherited bone marrow failure, due to receive a stem cell transplant. The CDR3 DNA sequence: TGTGCCATCAGTGGGAAATCTGGGGGAGGGCCCGCAGATACGCAGTATTTT. This sequence encodes CAISGKSGGGPADTQYF.